A selection of T cell receptor beta chains follows, all from one sample in a study of T cells in Graves' hyperthyroidism and ophthalmopathy. TCRdb called the multiplex PCR reads again in MiXCR, with one record for every CDR3 protein. The sample gives about half a million distinct CDR3 sequences, about 24% of which show up once; about 11% is in the top ten. The source material was blood. The receptors originated from a woman in her thirties with Graves' ophthalmopathy. Each CDR3 is given with its conserved first and last residue.

J | V | CDR3
TRBJ2-5 | TRBV6-1 | CASRRGPNQETQYF
TRBJ2-5 | TRBV5-5 | CASSLPGKETQYF
TRBJ2-7 | TRBV11-2 | CASSSLPQGHPYEQYF
TRBJ2-7 | TRBV20-1 | CSAREQGQEQYF
TRBJ1-5 | TRBV10-3 | CAIGGTDNQPQHF
TRBJ1-1 | TRBV27 | CASSPRWGRTEAFF
TRBJ1-1 | TRBV19 | CASSAPGGQNTEAFF
TRBJ2-7 | TRBV28 | CASSDPAIGTGEQYF
TRBJ2-2 | TRBV12-3/TRBV12-4 | CASTPGDYTGKLFF
TRBJ2-5 | TRBV6-2/TRBV6-3 | CASGRGVQETQYF
TRBJ1-1 | TRBV28 | CASSRGQGMNTEAFF
TRBJ1-2 | TRBV12-3/TRBV12-4 | CASSSLDRNGYGYTF
TRBJ1-2 | TRBV4-2 | CASSPTGGPNYGYTF
TRBJ2-2 | TRBV7-2 | CASSSGLAYTGELFF
TRBJ2-2 | TRBV20-1 | CSARAGGERALGMFF
TRBJ1-1 | TRBV6-1 | CASRTPDRNEAFF
TRBJ1-1 | TRBV7-2 | CASSNRLGGWERRNTEAFF
TRBJ1-2 | TRBV12-3/TRBV12-4 | CASSDIAFLYTF
TRBJ2-2 | TRBV9 | CASSASGLAGRNTGELFF
TRBJ1-2 | TRBV12-3/TRBV12-4 | CASSSRRGVGGYTF
TRBJ1-6 | TRBV5-1 | CASSEGGFDNSPLHF
TRBJ2-7 | TRBV4-2 | CASSPSSGLGQYEQYF
TRBJ1-1 | TRBV4-3 | CASSQDQGGYGTGAFF
TRBJ2-2 | TRBV6-2/TRBV6-3 | CASSQPGELFF
TRBJ2-5 | TRBV30 | CAWSPGGETQYF
TRBJ2-5 | TRBV29-1 | CSVARTFEETQYF
TRBJ2-5 | TRBV6-2/TRBV6-3 | CASAPGGVLETQYF
TRBJ2-5 | TRBV20-1 | CSARPWDYQQETQYF
TRBJ2-7 | TRBV6-1 | CASSVRDNLSYEQYF
TRBJ2-5 | TRBV18 | CASSPFSQETQYF
TRBJ2-7 | TRBV3-1 | CASSLQRGRESPNYF
TRBJ2-7 | TRBV12-3/TRBV12-4 | CASSPRGTGSHEQYF
TRBJ1-2 | TRBV25-1 | CASSEGGDADPNYGYTF
TRBJ1-2 | TRBV29-1 | CSVARSSYGYTF
TRBJ2-3 | TRBV27 | CASSSTPPSTDTQYF
TRBJ1-1 | TRBV24-1 | CATRETGGDTEAFF
TRBJ1-1 | TRBV7-8 | CASSTLNLDTEAFF
TRBJ1-2 | TRBV7-2 | CASSPTNYGYTF
TRBJ2-5 | TRBV29-1 | CSVRRIQETQYF
TRBJ1-2 | TRBV2 | CASRARTGMRGYTF
TRBJ1-2 | TRBV28 | CASSSHDRGSGYTF